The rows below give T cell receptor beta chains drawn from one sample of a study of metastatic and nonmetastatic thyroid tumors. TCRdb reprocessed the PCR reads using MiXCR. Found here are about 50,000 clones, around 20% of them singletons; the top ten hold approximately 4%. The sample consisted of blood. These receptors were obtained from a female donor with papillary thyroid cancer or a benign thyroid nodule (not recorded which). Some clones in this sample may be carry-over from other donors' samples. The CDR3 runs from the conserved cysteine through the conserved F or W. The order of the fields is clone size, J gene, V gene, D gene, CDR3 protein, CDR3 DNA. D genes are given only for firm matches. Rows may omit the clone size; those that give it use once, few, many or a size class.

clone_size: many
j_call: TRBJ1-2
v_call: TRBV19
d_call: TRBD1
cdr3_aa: CASSTSTGSNYGYTF
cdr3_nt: TGTGCCAGTAGTACTTCGACAGGGAGCAACTATGGCTACACCTTC

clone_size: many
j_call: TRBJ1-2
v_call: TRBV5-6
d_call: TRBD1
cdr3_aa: CASSGDRYYGYTF
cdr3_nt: TGTGCCAGCAGCGGGGACAGATACTATGGCTACACCTTC

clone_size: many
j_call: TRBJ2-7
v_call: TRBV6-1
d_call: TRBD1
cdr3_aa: CASSLDGTGPSYEQYF
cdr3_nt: TGTGCCAGCAGCCTGGACGGGACAGGGCCATCCTACGAGCAGTACTTC

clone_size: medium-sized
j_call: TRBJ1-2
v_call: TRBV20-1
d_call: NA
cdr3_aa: CSARAGLGTINYGYTF
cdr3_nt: TGCAGTGCTAGAGCCGGCTTAGGGACAATTAACTATGGCTACACCTTC

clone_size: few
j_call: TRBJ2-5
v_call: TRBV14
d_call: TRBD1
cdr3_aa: CASSQRQGALIETQYF
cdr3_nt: TGTGCCAGCAGCCAGCGACAGGGGGCGTTGATTGAGACCCAGTACTTC

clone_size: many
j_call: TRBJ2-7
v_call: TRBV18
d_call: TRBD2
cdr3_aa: CASSPLQGTSGRISYEQYF
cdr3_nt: TGTGCCAGCTCACCACTTCAAGGGACTAGCGGGAGGATATCCTACGAGCAGTACTTC

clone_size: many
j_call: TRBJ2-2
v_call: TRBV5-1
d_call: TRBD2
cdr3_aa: CASSLGTSSGELFF
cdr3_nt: TGCGCCAGCAGCTTGGGGACTAGCAGCGGGGAGCTGTTTTTT

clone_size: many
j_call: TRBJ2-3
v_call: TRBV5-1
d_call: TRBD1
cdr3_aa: CASSTNPGQGTDTQYF
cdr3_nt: TGCGCCAGCAGCACGAACCCGGGACAGGGCACAGATACGCAGTATTTT

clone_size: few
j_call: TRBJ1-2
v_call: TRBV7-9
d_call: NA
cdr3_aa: CASSSTDGYTF
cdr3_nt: TGTGCCAGCAGCTCGACAGATGGCTACACCTTC

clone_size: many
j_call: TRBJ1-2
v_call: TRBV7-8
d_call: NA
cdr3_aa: CASSLGGQQSGYTF
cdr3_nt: TGTGCCAGCAGCTTAGGGGGTCAGCAGTCAGGCTACACCTTC

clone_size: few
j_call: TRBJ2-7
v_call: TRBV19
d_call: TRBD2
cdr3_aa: CASSLTGGRAYEQYF
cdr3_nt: TGTGCCAGCAGCTTAACTGGCGGGAGGGCCTACGAGCAGTACTTC

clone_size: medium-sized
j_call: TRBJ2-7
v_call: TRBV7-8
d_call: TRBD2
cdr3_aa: CASSLHPSGHYEQYF
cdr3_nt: TGTGCCAGCAGCTTACACCCTAGCGGGCACTACGAGCAGTACTTC

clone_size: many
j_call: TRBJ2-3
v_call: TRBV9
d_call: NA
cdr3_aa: CASSVRVSTDTQYF
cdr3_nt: TGTGCCAGCAGCGTAAGGGTAAGCACAGATACGCAGTATTTT

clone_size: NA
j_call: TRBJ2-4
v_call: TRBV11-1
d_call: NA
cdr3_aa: CASSLSPSKGTKNIQYF
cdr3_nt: TGTGCCAGCAGCCTCAGCCCGTCCAAGGGGACCAAAAACATTCAGTACTTC

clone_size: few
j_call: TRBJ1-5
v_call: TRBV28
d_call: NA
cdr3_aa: CASVDAVPNQPHHF
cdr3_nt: TGTGCCAGCGTGGATGCGGTTCCAAATCAGCCCCACCATTTT

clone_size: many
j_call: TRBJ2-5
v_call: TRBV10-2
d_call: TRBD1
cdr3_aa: CATSLGQGAQETQYF
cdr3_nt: TGCGCCACCTCGCTGGGACAGGGGGCCCAAGAGACCCAGTACTTC

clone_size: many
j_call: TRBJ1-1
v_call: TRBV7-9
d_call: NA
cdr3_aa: CASSAGVGRTTEAFF
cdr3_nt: TGTGCCAGCAGCGCAGGGGTTGGGAGAACCACTGAAGCTTTCTTT

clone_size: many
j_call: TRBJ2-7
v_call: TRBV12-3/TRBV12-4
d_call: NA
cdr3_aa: CASSPRTGVYEQYF
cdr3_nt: TGTGCCAGCAGTCCACGGACGGGAGTCTACGAGCAGTACTTC

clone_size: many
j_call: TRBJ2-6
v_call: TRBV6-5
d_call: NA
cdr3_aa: CASSYSAHGANVLTF
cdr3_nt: TGTGCCAGCAGTTACTCTGCCCATGGGGCCAACGTCCTGACTTTC

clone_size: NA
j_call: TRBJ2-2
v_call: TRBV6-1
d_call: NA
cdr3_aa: CASRQITGALFF
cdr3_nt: TGTGCCAGCAGACAGATCACCGGGGCGCTGTTTTTT

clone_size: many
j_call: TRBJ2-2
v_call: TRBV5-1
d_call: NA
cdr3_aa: CASSPNLGFGELFF
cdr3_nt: TGCGCCAGCAGCCCAAACCTAGGGTTCGGGGAGCTGTTTTTT

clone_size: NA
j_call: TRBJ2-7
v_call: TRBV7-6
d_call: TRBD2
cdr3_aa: CASSLAAAGDEQYF
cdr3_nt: TGTGCCAGCAGCTTAGCAGCCGCGGGAGACGAGCAGTACTTC

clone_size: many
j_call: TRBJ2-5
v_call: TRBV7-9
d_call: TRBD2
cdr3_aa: CASSLGGLEETQYF
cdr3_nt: TGTGCCAGCAGCTTAGGAGGACTAGAGGAGACCCAGTACTTC

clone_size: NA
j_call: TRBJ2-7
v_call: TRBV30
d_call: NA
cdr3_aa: CAWRQNHNEQYF
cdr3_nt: TGTGCCTGGAGACAGAACCACAACGAGCAGTACTTC

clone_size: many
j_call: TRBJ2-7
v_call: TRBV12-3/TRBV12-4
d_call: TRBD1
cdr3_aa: CASGRQGKYEQYF
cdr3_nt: TGTGCCAGCGGGCGACAGGGGAAATACGAGCAGTACTTC